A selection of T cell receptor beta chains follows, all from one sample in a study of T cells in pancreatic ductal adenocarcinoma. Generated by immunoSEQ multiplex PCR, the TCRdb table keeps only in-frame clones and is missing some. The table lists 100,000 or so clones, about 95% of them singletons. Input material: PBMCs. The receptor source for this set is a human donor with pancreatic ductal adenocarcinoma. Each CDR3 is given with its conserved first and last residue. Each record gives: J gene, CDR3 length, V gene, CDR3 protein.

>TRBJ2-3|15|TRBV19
CASSMSSGITDTQYF
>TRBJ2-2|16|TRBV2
CASSSLAGGLGGELFF
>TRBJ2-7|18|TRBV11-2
CASSLGNGQGVPSYEQYF
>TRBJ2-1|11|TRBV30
CAWNAEREQFF
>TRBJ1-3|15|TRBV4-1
CASSQDWGQGNTIYF
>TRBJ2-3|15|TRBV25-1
CASSGRTSGFIAQYF
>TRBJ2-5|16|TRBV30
CAWSVRRDGGTETQYF
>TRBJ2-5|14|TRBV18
CASSPSGTEETQYF
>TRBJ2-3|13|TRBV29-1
CSGSGGPLDTQYF
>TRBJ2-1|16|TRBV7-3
CASSLIFTSSYNEQFF
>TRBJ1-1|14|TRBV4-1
CASSHLDRGTEAFF
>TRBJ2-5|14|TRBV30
CAWRPGQPGETQYF
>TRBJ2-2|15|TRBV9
CASSATGQEAGELFF
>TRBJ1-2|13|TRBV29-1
CSVGTGSDYGYTF
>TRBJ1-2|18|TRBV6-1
CASSGTTGRGARGYGYTF
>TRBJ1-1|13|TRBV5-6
CASSLAQAGGAFF
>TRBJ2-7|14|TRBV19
CASSIQGGSYEQYF
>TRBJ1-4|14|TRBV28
CASRRPSTNEKLFF
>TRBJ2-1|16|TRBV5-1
CASSFVGLAGGSEQFF
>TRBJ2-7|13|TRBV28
CASSSSGSDEQYF
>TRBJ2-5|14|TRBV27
CASSRLAGGETQYF
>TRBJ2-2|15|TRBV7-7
CASSPSGGFTGELFF
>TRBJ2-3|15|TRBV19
CASSRGGQFTDTQYF
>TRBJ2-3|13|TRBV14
CASSQDRGPLPYF
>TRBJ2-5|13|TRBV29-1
CSVTGQGGKTQYF
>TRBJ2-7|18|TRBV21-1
CASSNLLGSGTGLYEQYF
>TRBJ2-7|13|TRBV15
CATSRGDSYEQYF
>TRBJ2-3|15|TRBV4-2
CASSPTGGQADTQYF
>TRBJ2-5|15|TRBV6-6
CASSYSIGRAETQYF
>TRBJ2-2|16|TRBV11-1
CASSISGGRNTGELFF
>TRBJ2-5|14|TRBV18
CASSPQGAQETQYF
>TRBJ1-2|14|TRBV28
CASSFGGLGNGYTF
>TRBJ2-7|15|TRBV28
CASSQTGTGSHEQYF
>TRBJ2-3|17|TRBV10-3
CAIRGDRGDLAGVTQYF
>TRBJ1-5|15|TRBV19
CASSRTGDSNQPQHF
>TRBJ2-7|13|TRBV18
CASQPGDTYEQYF
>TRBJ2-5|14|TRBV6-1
CASSEVGLQETQYF
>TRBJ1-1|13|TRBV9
CASTTGLNTEAFF
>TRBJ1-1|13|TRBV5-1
CASSLAVNTEAFF
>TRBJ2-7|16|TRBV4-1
CASSQGQGTKENEQYF
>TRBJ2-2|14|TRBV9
CASSLNTNTGELFF
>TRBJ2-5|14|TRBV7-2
CASKLASIQETQYF
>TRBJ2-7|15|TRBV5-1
CASSRAGTNSYEQYF
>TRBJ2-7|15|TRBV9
CASSPRDSATYEQYF
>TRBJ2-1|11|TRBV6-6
CASTGMDEQFF